This T cell receptor beta chain is from a study of blood T cell repertoires in COVID-19. The repertoire was sequenced with immunoSEQ multiplex PCR; TCRdb's copy has only in-frame clones and lacks some. Of 390,000 or so clones listed, about 83% are singletons. This clone was counted at least ten times. After removal of 6 bases from V and 8 bases from J, the junction contained 7 bases not matched to a gene. Germline CDR1 reads MGHDK; CDR2 reads SYGVNS. The CDR3 runs 13 residues. Donors in Cohort 3 counted as recovered after two negative PCRs, clearance, or symptom resolution. The clonotype was recovered from a woman aged 50 to 60 who had recovered from COVID-19. What was sequenced was PBMCs or T cells enriched from blood (not recorded which). This chain uses TRBV25-1 with TRBJ1-2, with 9 bases fitting TRBD1. The CDR3 nucleotides read TGTGCCAGCAGACAACAGGGGGCGAGCGGCTACACCTTC. Residues: CASRQQGASGYTF.